This note documents a single T cell receptor (beta chain) sequence. The target antigen is unknown. The sample belongs to a study of OX40 agonist ivuxolimab in advanced cancers. General study findings and limits: Circulating CD4+ and CD8+ T cells showed clonal expansion by week 6 at 0.1 to 3.0 mg/kg.

Germline-derived CDR1 and CDR2 are MNHNS and SASEGT. This CDR3 has 12 residues. Trimming removed 10 bases from V and 7 bases from J; junction bases left unmatched: 5. Sequenced by immunoSEQ multiplex PCR; TCRdb stores in-frame clones only, minus some. The repertoire has about 48,000 clones, approximately 88% of them found once; the top ten carry 1.1%. This receptor was identified in an adult with an advanced solid tumor such as melanoma, head and neck, liver or kidney cancer. This sample comprised CD4+ or CD8+ T cells sorted from blood, obtained in a trial of the OX40 agonist ivuxolimab. The chain has TRBV6-1 and TRBJ2-4; 9 nucleotides agree with TRBD1. The CDR3 coding sequence is TGTGCCACCCTGGACAGGGGCAACATTCAGTACTTC. As protein: CATLDRGNIQYF.